Shown below are 30 T cell receptor beta chains from a single sample sequenced in a study of glioma-infiltrating T cells. Amplification of TCR alpha and beta CDR3 regions from RNA used iRepertoire nested multiplex PCR. TCRdb redid the calling of the multiplex PCR reads with MiXCR, one entry per CDR3 protein. The table lists approximately 110,000 distinct CDR3 sequences, less than 30% of them singletons. Sequences were obtained from glioma tissue, nonneoplastic brain tissue, or PBMCs (not recorded which). The receptor source for this set is a human donor with low-grade glioma or glioblastoma, undergoing nonglioma brain surgery, or in good health (not recorded which).

V gene TRBV29-1 combines with J gene TRBJ2-1; D may correspond to TRBD1 or TRBD2 (5 bases each). The germline V gene encodes CDR1 SQVTM and CDR2 ANQGSEA. Trimming left V 1 base short and J 10 bases short, with 8 bases between. The CDR3 loop spans 11 amino acids. CDR3 in DNA: TGCAGCGTTGAAGGGGACGGCGAGCAGTTCTTC. Encoded protein: CSVEGDGEQFF.

This clonotype was counted ten times or more. V usage is TRBV4-1 and J usage is TRBJ2-7; 8 bases align to TRBD2. This CDR3 has 16 residues. The ends lost 0 bases at V and 5 bases at J; junction bases unmatched: 9. Germline assignment: CDR1 MGHRA and CDR2 YSYEKL. CDR3 residues: CASSQEAGPAGDEQYF. CDR3 in DNA: TGCGCCAGCAGCCAAGAGGCAGGCCCAGCGGGGGACGAGCAGTACTTC.

This clonotype was seen repeatedly, ten times or more. V is TRBV4-3 and J is TRBJ2-7, with D possibly matching TRBD2 (6 bases). Between the trimmed V and J ends, which lost 0 bases and 5 bases, there was a span of 11 bases. This CDR3 is built from 14 residues. Germline V gene sequence: CDR1 LGHNA, CDR2 YSLEER. CDR3 in DNA: TGCGCCAGCAGCCAAGATCCCGGGAGTCACGAGCAGTACTTC. Protein product: CASSQDPGSHEQYF.

This clonotype was recorded many times. The rearrangement links TRBV12-3 or TRBV12-4 to TRBJ1-6; D remains ambiguous. CDR3 length equals 14 residues. Trimming removed 3 bases at V and 10 bases at J, with 13 bases between. The CDR3, as DNA: TGTGCCAGCAGTTTTAGTTGGGAACAGTCACCCCTCCACTTT. Translating gives CASSFSWEQSPLHF.

Concerning this clonotype itself: The germline gene is not matched at one end of the junction; a read error may be the cause. Here the CDR3 DNA reads TGTGCTAGCAGCCTGTCGGAGGTCTACGAGCAGTACTTC. The encoded protein is CASSLSEVYEQYF. This rearrangement joins TRBV7-7 to TRBJ2-7; a possible D gene is TRBD2 (5 bases). The CDR3 is 13 amino acids. Germline V lookup: CDR1 SSHAT, CDR2 FNYEAQ (reference sequence).

At least ten counts were recorded for this clonotype. The chain uses TRBV7-9 and TRBJ1-2; D uncertain. The ends were cut back, 1 base at V and 2 bases at J, with 5 bases in the middle. CDR1 and CDR2 from the germline V gene are SEHNR and FQNEAQ (reference sequence). The CDR3 is 13 residues long. In DNA form, the CDR3 reads TGTGCCAGCAGCTTAGGGCACAACTATGGCTACACCTTC. Protein: CASSLGHNYGYTF.

At least ten counts were recorded for this clonotype. The rearrangement uses TRBV11-2 and TRBJ2-5, with D perhaps TRBD1 (7 bases). The CDR3 has 16 amino acids. Trimming stripped 4 bases from V and 6 bases from J, with 21 bases between. CDR1 SGHAT and CDR2 FQNNGV come from the germline V gene. CDR3 coding DNA: TGTGCCAGCAGCTCCTTACGGACAGGAGGGAGGAAGACCCAGTACTTC. It encodes CASSSLRTGGRKTQYF.

This clonotype appeared many times. The chain uses TRBV24-1 and TRBJ2-3, with D unresolved. The V end lost 5 bases, the J end lost 11 bases, and 10 bases lay between the germline ends. This CDR3 has 11 amino acids. CDR1 and CDR2 (germline): KGHDR, SFDVKD. The CDR3 sequence: CATSASFEQYF. The CDR3 DNA is TGTGCCACCAGTGCTTCTTTTGAGCAGTATTTT.

The count of this clonotype is one. A read error may be the cause here, since a much bigger clone is one base away. The V and J genes are TRBV6-2 or TRBV6-3 and TRBJ1-1; a possible D gene is TRBD1 (5 bases). Germline V gives CDR1 MNHEY, CDR2 SVGEGT. The CDR3 has 13 amino acids. The ends were cut back, 7 bases at V and 5 bases at J, with 14 bases in the middle. The CDR3 nucleotides read TGTGCCAGCACCGTCGACAGCAAGACTGAAGCTTTCTTT. Its translation: CASTVDSKTEAFF.

This clonotype was recorded many times. The rearrangement links TRBV28 to TRBJ2-5, with TRBD1 matching 8 bases. CDR1 is MDHEN and CDR2 is SYDVKM in the germline V gene. The CDR3 has 14 amino acids. Losses at the gene ends were 3 bases for V and 1 base for J; bases not matched to a gene: 1. Here the CDR3 DNA reads TGTGCCAGCAGTTTCGACAGGGGCCAAGAGACCCAGTACTTC. It is translated as CASSFDRGQETQYF.

This clonotype showed up just once. This may stem from a read error, because a much larger clone lies one nucleotide away. The final CDR3 position lacks the conserved phenylalanine or tryptophan, pointing to a likely read error. The chain is built from TRBV20-1 and TRBJ2-7; maybe TRBD1 (5 bases). Germline lookup yields CDR1 DFQATT and CDR2 SNEGSKA (reference sequence). The CDR3 covers 13 residues. The V gene lost 5 bases and the J gene lost 1 base, with 12 bases spanning the gap. The CDR3 DNA follows: TGCAGTGCTGGCTTGGGGCCTTCCTACGAGCAGTACCTC. Translation: CSAGLGPSYEQYL.

This clonotype has a count of ten or more. The chain joins TRBV9 to TRBJ1-2, with 10 bases that match TRBD1. With V trimmed by 3 bases and J by 4 bases, 9 bases remained unmatched. Per the germline V gene, CDR1 is SGDLS and CDR2 is YYNGEE. The CDR3 contains 16 residues. CDR3: CASSAGTGDASYGYTF. CDR3 coding DNA: TGTGCCAGCAGCGCAGGGACAGGGGATGCGAGCTATGGCTACACCTTC.

This clonotype showed up many times. The CDR3 DNA follows: TGTGCCAGCAGTTCCCCCGGACAGGCAAATACGCAGTATTTT. Its protein product is CASSSPGQANTQYF. The chain joins TRBV28 to TRBJ2-3, with TRBD1 matching over 7 bases. The CDR3 runs 14 residues. CDR1 is MDHEN, CDR2 SYDVKM, per germline. The ends lost 4 bases at V and 7 bases at J; junction bases unmatched: 8.

This clonotype has at least ten counts. V gene TRBV3-1 combines with J gene TRBJ1-5; no clear D. Germline V gene lookup returns CDR1 LGHDT and CDR2 YNNKEL (reference sequence). V was clipped by 4 bases and J by 3 bases, with 4 bases between them. This CDR3 has 12 residues. The CDR3 coding sequence is TGTGCCAGCAGCCTAGACAATCAGCCCCAGCATTTT. As protein: CASSLDNQPQHF. Using reference TRBV3-1 and TRBJ1-5 for the parts outside the CDR3, the full variable domain is DTAVSQTPKYLVTQMGNDKSIKCEQNLGHDTMYWYKQDSKKFLKIMFSYNNKELIINETVPNRFSPKSPDKAHLNLHINSLELGDSAVYFCASSLDNQPQHFGDGTRLSIL.

The CDR3 loop is CSARAPGREATEAFF. The CDR3 region has the DNA TGCAGTGCTAGAGCCCCCGGGCGGGAGGCGACTGAAGCTTTCTTT. The genes are TRBV20-1 and TRBJ1-1; D ambiguous. CDR3 length: 15 residues. Germline assignment: CDR1 DFQATT and CDR2 SNEGSKA (reference sequence). V was pared by 1 base and J by 5 bases, with 17 bases between.

This clonotype was counted many times. The chain recombines TRBV27 with TRBJ1-1; D is undetermined. Trimming removed 4 bases from V and 4 bases from J, with 13 bases in between. Germline CDR1 and CDR2: MNHEY and SMNVEV (reference sequence). The CDR3 is 14 residues long. CDR3 sequence (DNA): TGTGCCAGCAGTTCAACGGTCCCGTCCACTGAAGCTTTCTTT. Amino acid sequence: CASSSTVPSTEAFF.

This clonotype was recorded a few times. The rearrangement links TRBV29-1 to TRBJ1-1; D not certain. The V gene lost 3 bases and the J gene lost 0 bases, with 8 bases spanning the gap. This CDR3 has 13 residues. Germline V gives CDR1 SQVTM, CDR2 ANQGSEA. CDR3 region: CSVEVQLNTEAFF. The DNA for the CDR3 is TGCAGCGTTGAGGTGCAGCTGAACACTGAAGCTTTCTTT.

This clonotype was counted ten times or more. This rearrangement joins TRBV6-1 to TRBJ2-3; D is uncertain. Germline assignment: CDR1 MNHNS and CDR2 SASEGT. The germline V and J ends were trimmed by 7 bases and 4 bases, with 9 bases remaining between them. CDR3 length equals 12 residues. The CDR3 spells CASKRDADTQYF. The CDR3 coding sequence is TGTGCCAGCAAACGAGATGCAGATACGCAGTATTTT.

On this clonotype: This may stem from a read error, because a much larger clone lies one nucleotide away. The CDR3 reads CSAPPSGSRYNERFF. In DNA, the CDR3 is TGCAGTGCTCCCCCTAGCGGTTCAAGGTACAATGAGCGGTTCTTC. This sequence joins TRBV20-1 and TRBJ2-1, with 7 bases lining up with TRBD2. CDR1 is DFQATT and CDR2 is SNEGSKA in the germline V gene (reference sequence). The CDR3 runs 15 residues.

This clonotype has at least ten counts. This chain links TRBV20-1 with TRBJ1-5; 8 nucleotides agree with TRBD1. V was clipped by 6 bases and J by 7 bases; unmatched bases: 5. This CDR3 has 12 amino acids. Germline CDR1 is DFQATT and CDR2 is SNEGSKA (reference sequence). CDR3 residues: CSAGQGGQPQHF. DNA of the CDR3: TGCAGTGCAGGACAGGGAGGCCAGCCCCAGCATTTT.

The chain carries TRBV10-3 and TRBJ1-4; 7 bases match TRBD1. The CDR3 is 14 residues long. Germline values: CDR1 ENHRY, CDR2 SYGVKD. V shed 4 bases and J 3 bases; nucleotides not matched to a gene: 2. The CDR3 protein is CAISGGTANEKLFF. The CDR3 DNA is TGTGCCATCAGTGGGGGGACAGCTAATGAAAAACTGTTTTTT.

This clonotype was recorded many times. CDR3 in amino acids: CSGSGTALRYEQYF. CDR3 sequence (DNA): TGCAGTGGGTCCGGGACAGCACTGCGGTACGAGCAGTACTTC. This chain connects TRBV20-1 to TRBJ2-7; 7 bases align to TRBD1. With 7 bases clipped from V and 4 bases from J, the junction kept 13 bases outside the gene matches. The germline gives CDR1 DFQATT, CDR2 SNEGSKA (reference sequence). The CDR3 sequence is 14 residues long.

This clonotype was counted ten times or more. V and J are TRBV12-3 or TRBV12-4 and TRBJ1-5; tentatively, D is TRBD1 (5 bases). Trimming took 4 bases from V and 8 from J, leaving 9 bases between them. The CDR3 runs to 12 residues. CDR3 coding DNA: TGTGCCAGCAGTTACCTAGGGGAGCCCCAGCATTTT. Protein sequence: CASSYLGEPQHF.

This clonotype was picked up many times. This chain joins TRBV5-4 and TRBJ1-1; unclear D gene. This CDR3 spans 16 amino acids. Between the trimmed V and J ends, which lost 5 bases and 0 bases, there was a span of 17 bases. Germline V gene data show CDR1 as SGHNT and CDR2 as YYREEE (reference sequence). The CDR3 spells CASSSDINRLNTEAFF. The CDR3 DNA reads as TGTGCCAGCAGTTCGGATATAAATAGGCTGAACACTGAAGCTTTCTTT.

This clonotype was seen ten or more times. The J gene is TRBJ2-1, the V gene TRBV29-1; TRBD2 matches 7 bases. Germline V gives CDR1 SQVTM, CDR2 ANQGSEA. This CDR3 spans 14 amino acids. J gave up 5 bases and V 7 bases, and 11 bases lay outside the gene matches. For the CDR3, the DNA is TGCAGCGGTGATGAGGGAGGGGCCCACAATGAGCAGTTCTTC. Protein product: CSGDEGGAHNEQFF.

This clonotype was found many times. The chain has TRBV29-1 and TRBJ2-2; 7 nucleotides line up with TRBD1. CDR3 size: 14 residues. In germline, CDR1 is SQVTM, CDR2 ANQGSEA. The V gene end was trimmed by 6 bases and the J gene end by 1 base; junction bases not matched to a gene: 5. CDR3 protein: CSVPTGMNTGELFF. CDR3 DNA sequence: TGCAGCGTGCCGACAGGGATGAACACCGGGGAGCTGTTTTTT.

Comment on this clonotype: This may be a read error: a much more frequent sequence differs by one nucleotide. The chain employs TRBV7-9 and TRBJ2-7; D may correspond to TRBD1 or TRBD2 (5 bases each). This CDR3 contains 14 residues. In germline, CDR1 is SEHNR, CDR2 FQNEAQ (reference sequence). The CDR3 DNA follows: TGTGCCAGCAACTTAGTGGGGGTAACCTACGAGCAGTACTTC. Translation: CASNLVGVTYEQYF.

In regard to this clonotype: Being one base from a much bigger clone, this may be a read error. The chain has TRBV7-7 and TRBJ2-3, with D tentatively TRBD2 (6 bases). The CDR3 is made up of 13 amino acids. Trimming stripped 6 bases from V and 9 bases from J, with 16 bases between. CDR1 and CDR2 (germline): SSHAT, FNYEAQ (reference sequence). The DNA of the CDR3 is TGTGCCAGCAGACCCGGGACGGGGGTAACGCAGTATTTT. Encoded protein: CASRPGTGVTQYF.

This clonotype has ten or more counts. The genes are TRBV12-3 or TRBV12-4 and TRBJ1-3, with D unclear. V was shortened by 7 bases and J by 0 bases, with 13 bases between the two germline ends. The CDR3 is 15 residues long. The CDR3 is CASNKGLISGNTIYF. CDR3 sequence (DNA): TGTGCCAGCAACAAAGGGCTTATCTCTGGAAACACCATATATTTT.

There are a few counts of this clonotype. The chain joins TRBV3-1 to TRBJ2-3; D uncertain. Trimming shortened V by 2 bases and J by 3 bases, and 9 bases separated the two germline ends. Germline V gene data show CDR1 as LGHDT and CDR2 as YNNKEL (reference sequence). There are 14 residues in the CDR3. In DNA form, the CDR3 reads TGTGCCAGCAGCCAAATACTGGGGACAGATACGCAGTATTTT. Amino acid sequence: CASSQILGTDTQYF.